This passage covers 31 T cell receptor beta chains from one sample sequenced in a study of blood T cell repertoires in COVID-19. Here immunoSEQ multiplex PCR was the method, and the copy in TCRdb shows in-frame clones only, minus some. Of about 150,000 clones listed, around four fifths were seen once; the top ten hold roughly 19%. Sequenced sample: peripheral blood. These receptors all stem from a woman between 65 and 79 years old who had recovered from COVID-19.

The chain carries TRBV6-2 or TRBV6-3 and TRBJ1-2; no clear D. Germline CDR1 MNHEY, CDR2 SVGEGT. V was cut by 2 bases and J by 4 bases, with 8 bases left in between. This CDR3 has 13 amino acids. CDR3 in DNA: TGTGCCAGCAGTTACACGGGTGGCTATGGCTACACCTTC. It is translated as CASSYTGGYGYTF.

This chain uses TRBV28 with TRBJ1-4; possibly TRBD1 for D (5 bases). The ends were cut back, 5 bases at V and 7 bases at J, with 17 bases in the middle. The CDR3 runs 15 residues. The germline V gene has CDR1 MDHEN and CDR2 SYDVKM. This CDR3 is CASSPAGGSGEKLFF. Here the CDR3 DNA reads TGTGCCAGCAGTCCTGCGGGGGGGTCTGGTGAAAAACTGTTTTTT.

The sample holds a few counts of this clone. The rearrangement joins TRBV15 to TRBJ2-7, with a tentative D call TRBD1 (6 bases). Germline lookup yields CDR1 LNHNV and CDR2 YYDKDF (reference sequence). The CDR3 runs to 15 residues. V was cut by 3 bases and J by 5 bases, with 17 bases left in between. The CDR3 reads CATSRPEGDRDEQYF. As DNA, the CDR3 is TGTGCCACCAGCAGGCCCGAGGGGGACCGGGACGAGCAGTACTTC.

This sequence joins TRBV27 and TRBJ2-7; no clear D gene. This CDR3 is built from 15 residues. CDR1 is MNHEY and CDR2 is SMNVEV in the germline V gene (reference sequence). Trimming stripped 1 base from V and 3 bases from J, with 13 bases between. The CDR3 spells CASSLLGSRYYEQYF. DNA for the CDR3: TGTGCCAGCAGTTTATTGGGCAGTCGGTACTACGAGCAGTACTTC.

The chain has TRBV5-5 and TRBJ2-5, with TRBD2 matching 8 bases. V shed 0 bases and J 13 bases; nucleotides not matched to a gene: 8. The CDR3 extends over 13 amino acids. Per the germline V gene, CDR1 is SGHKS and CDR2 is YYEKEE (reference sequence). CDR3 sequence: CASSLAGGAPGYF. CDR3 nucleotide sequence: TGTGCCAGCAGCTTGGCCGGGGGGGCCCCTGGGTACTTC.

This clone was seen a few times. CDR3 in amino acids: CASTPSGGASTDTQYF. Here the CDR3 DNA reads TGTGCCAGCACCCCTTCGGGAGGAGCAAGCACAGATACGCAGTATTTT. V usage is TRBV7-2 and J usage is TRBJ2-3, with 7 bases identical to TRBD2. Per germline, CDR1 SGHTA and CDR2 FQGNSA. There are 16 residues in the CDR3. J lost 0 bases, V lost 7 bases, and 10 bases had no gene match. Variable domain in full (rest from reference TRBV7-2 and TRBJ2-3): GAGVSQSPSNKVTEKGKDVELRCDPISGHTALYWYRQSLGQGLEFLIYFQGNSAPDKSGLPSDRFSAERTGGSVSTLTIQRTQQEDSAVYLCASTPSGGASTDTQYFGPGTRLTVL.

This clone is a singleton in its sample. This chain joins TRBV3-1 (or the pseudogene TRBV3-2) and TRBJ2-5, with 10 bases aligning to TRBD2. The ends lost 5 bases at V and 5 bases at J; junction bases unmatched: 14. The CDR3 runs 17 residues. CDR1 and CDR2 from the germline V gene are LGHDT and YNNKEL (reference sequence). The CDR3 sequence: CASSKGLALSWLETQYF. The CDR3 bases are TGTGCCAGCAGCAAGGGACTAGCGCTCTCTTGGTTGGAGACCCAGTACTTC.

This chain links TRBV9 with TRBJ1-3; D not certain. The CDR3 totals 14 residues. V was pared by 4 bases and J by 3 bases, with 11 bases between. Looked up from germline, CDR1 is SGDLS and CDR2 is YYNGEE. CDR3 sequence reads: CASSPREDGNTIYF. The DNA of the CDR3 is TGTGCCAGCAGCCCCCGCGAGGATGGAAACACCATATATTTT. The whole variable domain, remainder taken from reference TRBV9 and TRBJ1-3, is DSGVTQTPKHLITATGQRVTLRCSPRSGDLSVYWYQQSLDQGLQFLIQYYNGEERAKGNILERFSAQQFPDLHSELNLSSLELGDSALYFCASSPREDGNTIYFGEGSWLTVV.

The chain couples TRBV9 to TRBJ2-7, with 8 positions matching TRBD2. Germline loops: CDR1 SGDLS, CDR2 YYNGEE. CDR3 length: 14 residues. Losses at the gene ends were 0 bases for V and 2 bases for J; bases not matched to a gene: 1. This chain's CDR3 is CASSVGLATYEQYF. The CDR3 bases are TGTGCCAGCAGCGTAGGACTAGCGACCTACGAGCAGTACTTC.

This clone was detected only once. The rearrangement links TRBV5-1 to TRBJ2-2, with TRBD2 as a possible D gene (5 bases). Germline V lookup: CDR1 SGHRS, CDR2 YFSETQ. The CDR3 spans 16 residues. Trimming took 3 bases from V and 3 from J, leaving 15 bases between them. In nucleotides, the CDR3 is TGCGCCAGCAGCTGGCCGTTCTGGGGAGACACCGGGGAGCTGTTTTTT. It is translated as CASSWPFWGDTGELFF.

J is TRBJ1-2 and V is TRBV5-1; 8 bases match TRBD1. The length of the CDR3 is 16 residues. Germline V gives CDR1 SGHRS, CDR2 YFSETQ. The junction had 11 bases not matched to a gene; V was cut back by 0 bases and J by 7 bases. The CDR3 loop reads CASSLGPAGQAGGYTF. The CDR3 DNA follows: TGCGCCAGCAGCTTGGGGCCGGCGGGACAGGCGGGTGGCTACACCTTC.

This clone showed up just once. For the CDR3, the DNA is TGTGCCACAAGTGAGGGACTTAACACCTATGGCTACACCTTC. Translated, it gives CATSEGLNTYGYTF. This sequence joins TRBV10-3 and TRBJ1-2; D perhaps matches TRBD1 (5 bases). CDR3 size: 14 residues. The germline gives CDR1 ENHRY, CDR2 SYGVKD. Trimming removed 10 bases at V and 4 bases at J, with 19 bases between.

This sequence joins TRBV2 and TRBJ2-3; possible D gene TRBD1, 6 bases. Germline V lookup: CDR1 SNHLY, CDR2 FYNNEI. Trimming cost V 4 bases and J 10 bases, with 9 bases left between them. The CDR3 has 11 residues. The CDR3: CASSGEGAQYF. The CDR3, as DNA: TGTGCCAGCAGTGGAGAGGGGGCGCAGTATTTT.

For this clone: The same CDR3 also results from other DNA sequences found in this sample. The J gene is TRBJ1-1, the V gene TRBV3-1 (or the pseudogene TRBV3-2); maybe TRBD1 (6 bases). CDR3 length: 14 residues. Germline V lookup: CDR1 LGHDT, CDR2 YNNKEL (reference sequence). Trimming took 1 base from V and 4 from J, leaving 10 bases between them. In DNA form, the CDR3 reads TGTGCCAGCAGCCAAGTAGGGGGGGGCACTGAAGCTTTCTTT. It specifies CASSQVGGGTEAFF.

This chain connects TRBV5-4 to TRBJ1-6; D possibly corresponds to TRBD1 (6 bases). CDR1 and CDR2 (germline): SGHNT, YYREEE (reference sequence). Trimming stripped 6 bases from V and 8 bases from J, with 18 bases between. The CDR3 loop spans 15 amino acids. The CDR3 DNA is TGTGCCAGCAAACGCGGGGGCAGGGATGATTCACCCCTCCACTTT. This sequence encodes CASKRGGRDDSPLHF.

The genes are TRBV30 and TRBJ1-2; 12 bases line up with TRBD1. There are 15 residues in the CDR3. V was clipped by 2 bases and J by 8 bases; unmatched bases: 9. The germline gives CDR1 GTSNPN, CDR2 SVGIG (reference sequence). The CDR3 DNA follows: TGTGCCTGGAGTACGGGACAGGGGGCGGCGGGGGGCTACACCTTC. Encoded protein: CAWSTGQGAAGGYTF. The full variable domain, completed using reference TRBV30 and TRBJ1-2, is SQTIHQWPATLVQPVGSPLSLECTVEGTSNPNLYWYRQAAGRGLQLLFYSVGIGQISSEVPQNLSASRPQDRQFILSSKKLLLSDSGFYLCAWSTGQGAAGGYTFGSGTRLTVV.

This clone was seen a few times. The chain couples TRBV27 to TRBJ2-1; a possible D gene is TRBD2 (7 bases). CDR1 is MNHEY, CDR2 SMNVEV, per germline (reference sequence). The V end lost 4 bases, the J end lost 6 bases, and 16 bases lay between the germline ends. The CDR3 loop spans 15 amino acids. CDR3: CASSWGGPTGNEQFF. The CDR3 bases are TGTGCCAGCAGTTGGGGGGGCCCTACCGGCAATGAGCAGTTCTTC.

The rearrangement joins TRBV28 to TRBJ1-2; 9 bases map to TRBD1. This CDR3 is 14 amino acids long. Germline CDR1 reads MDHEN; CDR2 reads SYDVKM. V lost 7 bases and J lost 14; bases outside the gene matches: 17. The CDR3 region has the DNA TGTGCCAGCAACCCTGGGGCCCGACAGGGGGGGGATACCTTC. Translation: CASNPGARQGGDTF.

V gene TRBV12-1 combines with J gene TRBJ1-1. TRBV12-1 is assigned pseudogene status. The CDR3 contains 14 residues. The DNA for the CDR3 is TGTGCCAGCAGCCCAAGGACTTTTTCTGGTGAAGCTTTCTTT. Residues: CASSPRTFSGEAFF.

The V call is TRBV7-2, the J call TRBJ2-1, with a tentative D call TRBD2 (6 bases). The CDR3 has 12 residues. Germline assignment: CDR1 SGHTA and CDR2 FQGNSA. With 5 bases removed from V and 15 bases from J, the gap between germline ends came to 17 bases. In DNA, the CDR3 is TGTGCCAGCAGCCCCGACCGGGACTCCCGGTTCTTC. As protein: CASSPDRDSRFF. The entire variable domain, with the rest obtained from reference TRBV7-2 and TRBJ2-1, is as follows: GAGVSQSPSNKVTEKGKDVELRCDPISGHTALYWYRQSLGQGLEFLIYFQGNSAPDKSGLPSDRFSAERTGGSVSTLTIQRTQQEDSAVYLCASSPDRDSRFFGPGTRLTVL.

The chain has TRBV5-4 and TRBJ2-7; 9 bases fit TRBD1. Trimming cost V 4 bases and J 3 bases; bases outside gene matches: 14. From germline, CDR1 is SGHNT and CDR2 YYREEE (reference sequence). This CDR3 has 17 residues. CDR3 sequence: CASSKRTGDTTHYEQYF. The CDR3 nucleotides read TGTGCCAGCAGCAAACGGACAGGGGACACTACCCACTACGAGCAGTACTTC.

The rearrangement links TRBV9 to TRBJ2-5; D ambiguous. Trimming left V 0 bases short and J 1 base short, with 7 bases between. Germline CDR1 and CDR2: SGDLS and YYNGEE. CDR3 length: 14 amino acids. The CDR3 nucleotides read TGTGCCAGCAGCGTAGCCCCCAGCCAAGAGACCCAGTACTTC. It codes for CASSVAPSQETQYF.

Concerning this clone: One junction end disagrees with the germline gene, perhaps due to a read error. This chain connects TRBV5-4 to TRBJ2-3; 9 nucleotides agree with TRBD2. Per germline, CDR1 SGHNT and CDR2 YYREEE (reference sequence). CDR3 length: 15 amino acids. The CDR3 coding sequence is TGTGCCAGCAGCCGAGGGGCTAGCGGGGCAGATACGCAATATTTT. Protein sequence: CASSRGASGADTQYF.

The genes are TRBV5-1 and TRBJ2-2, with 8 bases matching TRBD2. The CDR3 loop spans 16 amino acids. Germline-derived CDR1 and CDR2 are SGHRS and YFSETQ. V lost 4 bases to trimming and J lost 1 base; unmatched junction nucleotides: 6. The CDR3 sequence is CASSTTSGRNTGELFF. In DNA form, the CDR3 reads TGCGCCAGCAGCACCACTAGCGGCAGGAACACCGGGGAGCTGTTTTTT.

The rearrangement joins TRBV10-3 to TRBJ2-5; tentative D call: TRBD2 (6 bases). CDR1 and CDR2 (germline): ENHRY, SYGVKD. Trimming pared 4 bases from V and 4 bases from J, leaving 7 bases between. This CDR3 contains 12 residues. The DNA of the CDR3 is TGTGCCATCAGTGGGCGGGGAGAGACCCAGTACTTC. This sequence encodes CAISGRGETQYF.

V usage is TRBV19 and J usage is TRBJ2-1; 10 bases match TRBD2. Germline loops: CDR1 LNHDA, CDR2 SQIVND (reference sequence). The CDR3 has 17 residues. With 10 bases clipped from V and 14 bases from J, the junction kept 26 bases outside the gene matches. CDR3: CATTGGLTSGRASGEFF. The DNA of the CDR3 is TGTGCCACCACCGGGGGTCTGACCAGCGGGAGGGCCTCGGGGGAGTTCTTC. Combining the CDR3 with reference TRBV19 and TRBJ2-1 gives the whole variable domain DGGITQSPKYLFRKEGQNVTLSCEQNLNHDAMYWYRQDPGQGLRLIYYSQIVNDFQKGDIAEGYSVSREKKESFPLTVTSAQKNPTAFYLCATTGGLTSGRASGEFFGPGTRLTVL.

The rearrangement links TRBV30 to TRBJ2-3; 7 positions match TRBD2. The V and J ends lost 2 bases and 5 bases, in that order; junction bases with no gene match: 4. The CDR3 consists of 13 residues. The germline gives CDR1 GTSNPN, CDR2 SVGIG (reference sequence). The CDR3, as DNA: TGTGCCTGGAGTCCTGGGGGGGGAGATACGCAGTATTTT. The encoded protein is CAWSPGGGDTQYF.

V and J are TRBV7-2 and TRBJ2-7, with 8 bases fitting TRBD2. This CDR3 comprises 14 residues. Germline CDR1 is SGHTA and CDR2 is FQGNSA. J gave up 7 bases and V 1 base, and 6 bases lay outside the gene matches. The CDR3 nucleotides read TGTGCCAGCAGCTTAGGGGCGGGGGGAACGGAGCAGTACTTC. This gives the protein CASSLGAGGTEQYF. The whole variable domain, remainder taken from reference TRBV7-2 and TRBJ2-7, is GAGVSQSPSNKVTEKGKDVELRCDPISGHTALYWYRQSLGQGLEFLIYFQGNSAPDKSGLPSDRFSAERTGGSVSTLTIQRTQQEDSAVYLCASSLGAGGTEQYFGPGTRLTVT.

The V gene is TRBV28, the J gene TRBJ1-4; the D gene is possibly TRBD1 (5 bases). The germline V gene encodes CDR1 MDHEN and CDR2 SYDVKM. Trimming took 2 bases from V and 8 from J, leaving 15 bases between them. The CDR3 has 15 amino acids. The CDR3 nucleotides read TGTGCCAGCAGTTTAGGCGGGCAGGGAGGCGAAAAACTGTTTTTT. Its protein product is CASSLGGQGGEKLFF. Based on the CDR3 plus reference TRBV28 and TRBJ1-4, the full variable domain is DVKVTQSSRYLVKRTGEKVFLECVQDMDHENMFWYRQDPGLGLRLIYFSYDVKMKEKGDIPEGYSVSREKKERFSLILESASTNQTSMYLCASSLGGQGGEKLFFGSGTQLSVL.

J is TRBJ1-2 and V is TRBV29-1; D unclear. This CDR3 spans 13 amino acids. Looked up from germline, CDR1 is SQVTM and CDR2 is ANQGSEA. V lost 4 bases and J lost 2, with 11 bases in between. The CDR3 bases are TGCAGCGTTGGGTTGCAGGTCAACTATGGCTACACCTTC. Protein sequence: CSVGLQVNYGYTF.

V is TRBV2 and J is TRBJ2-3; D possibly corresponds to TRBD2 (5 bases). V dropped 4 bases and J dropped 3 bases, with 8 bases sitting between them. CDR1 and CDR2 from the germline V gene are SNHLY and FYNNEI. This CDR3 contains 13 residues. This chain's CDR3 is CASSGLATDTQYF. The CDR3 nucleotides read TGTGCCAGCAGTGGGCTAGCTACAGATACGCAGTATTTT.